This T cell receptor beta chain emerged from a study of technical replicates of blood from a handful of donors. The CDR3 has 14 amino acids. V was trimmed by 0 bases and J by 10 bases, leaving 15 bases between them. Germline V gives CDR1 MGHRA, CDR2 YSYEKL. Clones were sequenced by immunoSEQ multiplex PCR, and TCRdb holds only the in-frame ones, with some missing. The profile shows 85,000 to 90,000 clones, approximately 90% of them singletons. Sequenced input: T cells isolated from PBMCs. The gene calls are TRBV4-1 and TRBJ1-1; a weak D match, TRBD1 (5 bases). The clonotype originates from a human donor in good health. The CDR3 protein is CASSQDGAGYSAFF. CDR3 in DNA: TGCGCCAGCAGCCAAGATGGGGCAGGGTACTCAGCTTTCTTT.